Shown below are 20 T cell receptor beta chains from a single sample sequenced in a study of CD8 T cells in Susac syndrome. cDNA came from around 0.5 to 1 ug RNA primed by random hexamers. TCRdb recomputed calls from the immunoSEQ multiplex PCR reads with MiXCR, one row per CDR3 protein. The data show roughly 190,000 distinct CDR3 sequences, around 90% seen once. The sample taken for sequencing was CD4+ T cells from PBMCs. Receptor source: a human donor with Susac syndrome.

The chain has TRBV7-2 and TRBJ2-4; 7 bases align to TRBD2. The CDR3 has 17 residues. Germline CDR1 reads SGHTA; CDR2 reads FQGNSA. Trimming cost V 4 bases and J 10 bases; bases outside gene matches: 19. In DNA form, the CDR3 reads TGTGCCAGCAGCTCCGCGACTAGCCGCTCGACTCGGGGGATTCAGTACTTC. Its translation is CASSSATSRSTRGIQYF.

This clonotype was seen just once. V and J are TRBV30 and TRBJ2-3; D is tentatively TRBD1 or TRBD2 (5 bases each). The CDR3 has 14 residues. Trimming pared 3 bases from V and 4 bases from J, leaving 14 bases between. Germline V lookup: CDR1 GTSNPN, CDR2 SVGIG (reference sequence). CDR3 in amino acids: CAWSRVAGADTQYF. The CDR3 DNA reads as TGTGCCTGGAGCAGGGTGGCGGGTGCAGATACGCAGTATTTT.

The chain couples TRBV7-9 to TRBJ1-3; D is ambiguous. Germline V gene data show CDR1 as SEHNR and CDR2 as FQNEAQ (reference sequence). V was trimmed by 11 bases and J by 0 bases, leaving 11 bases between them. The CDR3 loop spans 13 amino acids. CDR3 loop: CAAGPSSGNTIYF. The CDR3 DNA sequence: TGTGCCGCGGGCCCGAGCTCTGGAAACACCATATATTTT.

The V and J genes are TRBV5-1 and TRBJ1-1; possible D gene TRBD1, 5 bases. The length of the CDR3 is 14 residues. V dropped 0 bases and J dropped 3 bases, with 9 bases sitting between them. Germline V gives CDR1 SGHRS, CDR2 YFSETQ. The DNA of the CDR3 is TGCGCCAGCAGCTTGGCCCCCAGGGACACTGAAGCTTTCTTT. This translates into CASSLAPRDTEAFF.

The chain links TRBV2 to TRBJ2-6; D remains unclear. Germline V gene data show CDR1 as SNHLY and CDR2 as FYNNEI. CDR3 length: 14 residues. V lost 6 bases and J lost 2, with 8 bases in between. CDR3 sequence reads: CASSIGAGANVLTF. In DNA, the CDR3 is TGTGCCAGCAGCATAGGTGCTGGGGCCAACGTCCTGACTTTC. Filled out from reference TRBV2 and TRBJ2-6, the complete variable domain reads EPEVTQTPSHQVTQMGQEVILRCVPISNHLYFYWYRQILGQKVEFLVSFYNNEISEKSEIFDDQFSVERPDGSNFTLKIRSTKLEDSAMYFCASSIGAGANVLTFGAGSRLTVL.

The rearrangement uses TRBV5-1 and TRBJ1-2; a weak D match, TRBD1 (6 bases). The V and J ends lost 4 bases and 3 bases respectively, with 19 bases between them. The germline gives CDR1 SGHRS, CDR2 YFSETQ. This CDR3 spans 16 amino acids. CDR3 protein: CASSPALHRDYYGYTF. The CDR3 nucleotides read TGCGCCAGCAGCCCCGCTTTACACAGGGACTACTATGGCTACACCTTC.

The chain uses TRBV3-1 and TRBJ1-2; D is perhaps TRBD1 (6 bases). This CDR3 comprises 14 residues. V lost 5 bases, J lost 6 bases, and 16 bases lay in between. Germline lookup yields CDR1 LGHDT and CDR2 YNNKEL (reference sequence). CDR3 sequence (DNA): TGTGCCAGCAGCGGGGACACAGGTTATAATGGCTACACCTTC. It translates to CASSGDTGYNGYTF.

This clonotype was counted a single time. The chain recombines TRBV12-3 or TRBV12-4 with TRBJ2-2, with TRBD1 identical over 8 bases. The CDR3 sequence is 16 residues long. V shed 5 bases and J 3 bases; nucleotides not matched to a gene: 8. The CDR3 spells CASSPADRGYTGELFF. As DNA, the CDR3 is TGTGCCAGCAGTCCCGCTGACAGGGGCTACACCGGGGAGCTGTTTTTT.

The CDR3 DNA follows: TGTGCCACCAGTGATCCCGGGTGGGGTACCGGGGAGCTGTTTTTT. Translated, it gives CATSDPGWGTGELFF. This sequence joins TRBV24-1 and TRBJ2-2; no clear D. Germline-derived CDR1 and CDR2 are KGHDR and SFDVKD. The CDR3 consists of 15 residues. V lost 3 bases to trimming and J lost 5 bases, with 12 bases between them.

The V call is TRBV7-2, the J call TRBJ2-1, with 13 nucleotides matching TRBD2. After removal of 2 bases from V and 4 bases from J, the junction contained 8 bases not matched to a gene. This CDR3 is built from 18 residues. The germline V gene has CDR1 SGHTA and CDR2 FQGNSA. CDR3 region: CASSLMSGTSGKYNEQFF. The CDR3 coding sequence is TGTGCCAGCAGCTTAATGTCGGGGACTAGCGGGAAATACAATGAGCAGTTCTTC.

A word on this clonotype: At one of its ends the junction is not consistent with the germline gene, which may arise from a read error. J is TRBJ1-3 and V is TRBV20-1; D is unresolved. CDR3 length: 13 amino acids. Germline CDR1 and CDR2: DFQATT and SNEGSKA (reference sequence). The CDR3 DNA sequence: TGCAGTGCGAGAGACACAGAAGGAAACACCATATATTTT. This gives the protein CSARDTEGNTIYF.

CDR3 region: CASSSGVGDSETQYF. CDR3 nucleotide sequence: TGTGCCAGCAGCTCAGGGGTCGGGGATTCGGAGACCCAGTACTTC. This chain uses TRBV9 with TRBJ2-5; possible D gene TRBD1, 6 bases. The CDR3 spans 15 residues. V shed 4 bases and J shed 5 bases, with 18 bases lying between them. Per germline, CDR1 SGDLS and CDR2 YYNGEE.

This clonotype was observed a single time. V and J are TRBV6-5 and TRBJ2-3, with 9 bases identical to TRBD2. CDR3 length equals 15 residues. CDR1 MNHEY and CDR2 SVGAGI come from the germline V gene. Trimming cost V 2 bases and J 4 bases; bases outside gene matches: 4. The DNA for the CDR3 is TGTGCCAGCAGTTACGGAAGCGGGAGGCCAGATACGCAGTATTTT. Protein: CASSYGSGRPDTQYF.

The chain uses TRBV18 and TRBJ2-1; tentatively, D is TRBD1 (5 bases). V was pared by 5 bases and J by 4 bases, with 12 bases between. CDR3 size: 14 residues. The germline V gene encodes CDR1 KGHSH and CDR2 LQKENI. The CDR3 loop reads CASSARDSYNEQFF. CDR3 nucleotides: TGTGCCAGCTCAGCCCGAGACAGTTACAATGAGCAGTTCTTC.

This chain uses TRBV15 with TRBJ2-7, with D possibly TRBD1 on 5 matching bases. The CDR3 loop spans 15 amino acids. Germline V gene data show CDR1 as LNHNV and CDR2 as YYDKDF (reference sequence). V dropped 0 bases and J dropped 3 bases, with 12 bases sitting between them. The CDR3 spells CATSRDYGHYYEQYF. DNA of the CDR3: TGTGCCACCAGCAGAGATTACGGACACTACTACGAGCAGTACTTC.

The V gene is TRBV28, the J gene TRBJ2-7; 9 bases are shared with TRBD1. The V segment lost 7 bases and the J segment 7 bases; nucleotides outside the gene matches: 14. This CDR3 has 15 amino acids. From germline, CDR1 is MDHEN and CDR2 SYDVKM. The CDR3 nucleotides read TGTGCCAGCACCTCGCTGGGACAGGGTGTTTCGGAGCAGTACTTC. Amino acids: CASTSLGQGVSEQYF.

The V and J genes are TRBV5-5 and TRBJ1-2, with 11 positions matching TRBD1. The germline CDR1 and CDR2 sequences are SGHKS and YYEKEE (reference sequence). The CDR3 has 13 amino acids. The V and J ends lost 5 bases and 7 bases, in that order; junction bases with no gene match: 4. The CDR3 protein is CASRRDRGAGYTF. The DNA for the CDR3 is TGTGCCAGCAGGCGGGACAGGGGGGCTGGCTACACCTTC.

The chain carries TRBV20-1 and TRBJ2-7; no definite D call. V dropped 0 bases and J dropped 4 bases, with 7 bases sitting between them. The CDR3 is 12 amino acids. Looked up from germline, CDR1 is DFQATT and CDR2 is SNEGSKA (reference sequence). The CDR3 coding sequence is TGCAGTGCTAGAGATCCCGGTTACGAGCAGTACTTC. This encodes CSARDPGYEQYF.

V and J are TRBV5-1 and TRBJ2-6, with D hard to call. Trimming removed 4 bases from V and 4 bases from J, with 6 bases in between. The V gene's germline CDR1 is SGHRS and CDR2 YFSETQ. The CDR3 sequence is 13 residues long. CDR3 DNA: TGCGCCAGCAGCCTGATGGGGGCCAACGTCCTGACTTTC. The encoded protein is CASSLMGANVLTF.

V usage is TRBV28 and J usage is TRBJ2-7; a weak D match, TRBD1 (6 bases). V dropped 8 bases and J dropped 3 bases, with 20 bases sitting between them. The germline CDR1 and CDR2 sequences are MDHEN and SYDVKM. The CDR3 consists of 15 residues. CDR3 nucleotide sequence: TGTGCCAGCGCCTCGGCGACAGGTTTTGTCTACGAGCAGTACTTC. The encoded protein is CASASATGFVYEQYF.